This T cell receptor beta chain was documented in a study of T cell repertoires in cytomegalovirus infection. TCRdb recomputed calls from the reads with MiXCR, one row per CDR3 protein. This table holds 250,000 or so distinct CDR3 sequences, roughly 9.1% found once. The CDR3 sequence is 15 residues long. From germline, CDR1 is DFQATT and CDR2 SNEGSKA (reference sequence). J was trimmed by 7 bases and V by 3 bases; bases with no gene match: 12. The table lists this clonotype with a few counts. The sequencing input was PBMCs. The sequence was obtained from a human donor in good health (CMV status not recorded). Some clones in this sample may be carry-over from other donors' samples. The rearrangement links TRBV20-1 to TRBJ2-1; 7 nucleotides match TRBD2. The CDR3 DNA reads TGCAGTGCTAGGGATGGGGCGGGAGTTCGGAATGAGCAGTTCTTC. It translates to CSARDGAGVRNEQFF.